Listed below are T cell receptor beta chains from one sample, sequenced in a study of T-cell memory formation after mild COVID-19. TCRdb passed the 5' RACE reads through MiXCR, listing each CDR3 protein once. The sample consists of 550,000 to 700,000 distinct CDR3 sequences, 15% to 20% of them appearing once. Sequencing was done on a sample of PBMCs or a T cell subset sorted from them (not recorded which). These receptor sequences come from an adult woman who had mild COVID-19 (a few samples of this study predate the infection). Cell type and time point are not known. Each CDR3 is given with its conserved first and last residue. D genes are given only for firm matches. Size tells how often a clone was seen (once, few, many) or the class of an expanded clone, and some rows leave it out.

D	V	J	size	DNA	CDR3
-	TRBV18	TRBJ2-7	-	TGTGCCAGCTCACCACAGGGAGGGGGGATCGAGCAGTACTTC	CASSPQGGGIEQYF
-	TRBV29-1	TRBJ1-1	-	TGCAGCGTGAGAAGACGGACAGAAGCTTTCTTT	CSVRRRTEAFF
TRBD1	TRBV12-3/TRBV12-4	TRBJ1-2	-	TGTGCCAGCAGTTCTGGGACAGGGTCTGTTTCAGGCGGCTACACCTTC	CASSSGTGSVSGGYTF
-	TRBV9	TRBJ1-1	-	TGTGCCAGCAGCGTAGGACGGGGCACTGAAGCTTTCTTT	CASSVGRGTEAFF
-	TRBV7-9	TRBJ2-1	few	TGTGCCAGCAGCTTCGCTCTGAGCTCAGACAATGAGCGGCAGTTCTTC	CASSFALSSDNERQFF
-	TRBV7-8	TRBJ2-1	many	TGTGCCAGCAGCTTAGGCTGGCATGAGCAGTTCTTC	CASSLGWHEQFF
-	TRBV9	TRBJ1-2	-	TGTGCCAGCAGCCCCCACAGGGAGTCTTCGGGTGACTACACCTTC	CASSPHRESSGDYTF
-	TRBV4-3	TRBJ2-2	many	TGCGCCAGCAGCCCTCATGAGGGATCCCCCGGGGAGCTGTTTTTT	CASSPHEGSPGELFF
-	TRBV7-9	TRBJ2-5	-	TGTGCCAGCAGCTTAGGAGTGCTAGAGTTCCAAGAGACCCAGTACTTC	CASSLGVLEFQETQYF
-	TRBV28	TRBJ1-4	few	TGTGCCAGCAGTTTAGGGGACGGTCGGCCGACCAATGAAAAACTGTTTTTT	CASSLGDGRPTNEKLFF
TRBD1	TRBV4-1	TRBJ2-2	few	TGCGCCAGCAGCCAAGAACCCAGGGGGCGGACCGGGGAGCTGTTTTTT	CASSQEPRGRTGELFF
TRBD1	TRBV7-9	TRBJ2-7	few	TGTGCCAGCAGCTCCCGGGACAGGGGAGCTTTGCAGTACTTC	CASSSRDRGALQYF
TRBD1	TRBV6-1	TRBJ1-1	-	TGTGCCAGCAGTGTAGGAATGACAGGGGGGACGGCTTTCTTT	CASSVGMTGGTAFF
-	TRBV5-6	TRBJ1-5	few	TGTGCCAGCAGCTTGGGGGACGGATACAATCAGCCCCAGCATTTT	CASSLGDGYNQPQHF
-	TRBV7-9	TRBJ2-5	few	TGTGCCAGCAGCTCCGGCCTGCTAGCACAACTTCGTACCTTGGGGACCCAGTACTTC	CASSSGLLAQLRTLGTQYF
TRBD2	TRBV6-1	TRBJ2-1	-	TGTGCCAGCAGTGAAGCGCGTCGGGGGGGCCGTAAGTTCTTC	CASSEARRGGRKFF
TRBD1	TRBV23-1	TRBJ1-5	-	TGCGCCAGCAGTCAATCCTACGAGGACAGGGGTGACCAGCCCCAGCATTTT	CASSQSYEDRGDQPQHF
TRBD2	TRBV6-4	TRBJ2-2	few	TGTGCCAGCAGTGACGAGCCAGCGGGAGCCACCGGGGAGCTGTTTTTT	CASSDEPAGATGELFF
-	TRBV24-1	TRBJ2-1	-	TGTGCCACCAGTGATTTGACCGGGGGCCTAAATGAGCAGTTCTTC	CATSDLTGGLNEQFF
TRBD2	TRBV4-1	TRBJ2-2	-	TGCGCCAGCAGCCAAGTAGCGGGGGGGCCCTTCGCCGGGGAGCTGTTTTTT	CASSQVAGGPFAGELFF
-	TRBV6-6	TRBJ1-1	few	TGTGCCAGCAGTTACTCGTTGTTGGGTAGCACTGAAGCTTTCTTT	CASSYSLLGSTEAFF
-	TRBV6-2/TRBV6-3	TRBJ2-2	few	TGTGCCAGCAGTTACGAGAGAGCCGGGGAGCTGTTTTTT	CASSYERAGELFF
-	TRBV20-1	TRBJ1-1	-	TGCAGTGCTAGAGGACAGCTGAACACTGAAGCTTTCTTT	CSARGQLNTEAFF
TRBD2	TRBV6-2/TRBV6-3	TRBJ2-7	-	TGTGCCAGCAGTTACTCAAGGTCGGAAAGCGGGAGTCGATACGAGCAGTACTTC	CASSYSRSESGSRYEQYF
TRBD1	TRBV18	TRBJ2-7	-	TGTGCCAGCTCACCACTGGACAGGGGGTACGAGCAGTACTTC	CASSPLDRGYEQYF
TRBD2	TRBV29-1	TRBJ2-1	few	TGCAGCGTTGCGACTAGCGGGAGGGCCTTGGTAAACAATGAGCAGTTCTTC	CSVATSGRALVNNEQFF
-	TRBV6-1	TRBJ2-7	few	TGTGCCAGCAGTGAAGCGTTAAAGAATCCGGGGTACTTC	CASSEALKNPGYF
-	TRBV30	TRBJ1-3	-	TGTGCCTGGAGTGTAACAGGCTCAAGGGGGGACACCATATATTTT	CAWSVTGSRGDTIYF
-	TRBV10-2	TRBJ2-3	many	TGCGCCAGCACTGAAGAGGGCACAGATACGCAGTATTTT	CASTEEGTDTQYF
-	TRBV6-2/TRBV6-3	TRBJ2-3	-	TGTGCCAGCAGTTACCCCCAGTGGGGCACAGATACGCAGTATTTT	CASSYPQWGTDTQYF
TRBD1	TRBV6-6	TRBJ1-5	-	TGTGCCAGCAGTTACCCGGACAGGGATCAGCCCCAGCATTTT	CASSYPDRDQPQHF
TRBD2	TRBV12-3/TRBV12-4	TRBJ2-3	few	TGTGCCAGCAGTTTATCAGGCGGGGGACCTATGGATACGCAGTATTTT	CASSLSGGGPMDTQYF
TRBD1	TRBV5-1	TRBJ1-2	-	TGCGCCAGCAGATTCGGACAGGGGGCGCATGGCTACACCTTC	CASRFGQGAHGYTF
-	TRBV20-1	TRBJ1-1	many	TGCAGTGCTAGAGATCTAGGGGCGCCTGAAGCTTTCTTT	CSARDLGAPEAFF
-	TRBV11-3	TRBJ1-1	many	TGTGCCAGCAGCTTGGGCACAGGGACTGAAGCTTTCTTT	CASSLGTGTEAFF
TRBD1	TRBV28	TRBJ2-1	few	TGTGCCAGCACCGTTGGGGGGACAGGGGTCAATGAGCAGTTCTTC	CASTVGGTGVNEQFF
TRBD2	TRBV3-1	TRBJ2-3	-	TGTGCCAGCAGCCAAGATCGACGCCGGGGGGGCACAGATACGCAGTATTTT	CASSQDRRRGGTDTQYF
-	TRBV5-1	TRBJ2-1	-	TGCGCCAGCAGCTTGGCCGCGGAGAATGAGCAGTTCTTC	CASSLAAENEQFF
TRBD1	TRBV7-9	TRBJ1-1	few	TGTGCCAGCGGCCGGGACAGCGAAGCTTTCTTT	CASGRDSEAFF
TRBD1	TRBV5-1	TRBJ2-7	many	TGCGCCAGCAGCGTTTCCTCCGGGACAGGTTCCTACGAGCAGTACTTC	CASSVSSGTGSYEQYF
TRBD2	TRBV5-1	TRBJ2-1	-	TGCGCCAGCAGCTTGGTGGCGGGGGGGCCAATTGAGCAGTTCTTC	CASSLVAGGPIEQFF
TRBD1	TRBV29-1	TRBJ2-1	-	TGCAGCGTTGACCGGGACAGGGGATTTGGGAATGAGCAGTTCTTC	CSVDRDRGFGNEQFF
TRBD2	TRBV6-5	TRBJ2-3	few	TGTGCCAGCAGTACTAGCGGGGGCACAGATACGCAGTATTTT	CASSTSGGTDTQYF
-	TRBV7-2	TRBJ2-7	-	TGTGCCAGCAGCCCTGGGGGAGGCATCCCATCCTACGAGCAGTACTTC	CASSPGGGIPSYEQYF
-	TRBV6-6	TRBJ2-3	many	TGTGCCAGTACGAGGTCGGGGGGCCGCACAGATACGCAGTATTTT	CASTRSGGRTDTQYF
TRBD2	TRBV20-1	TRBJ2-1	-	TGCAGTGCTAGAGAGAGCGGGAGCGTCTACAATGAGCAGTTCTTC	CSARESGSVYNEQFF
-	TRBV12-3/TRBV12-4	TRBJ1-5	few	TGTGCCAGCAGTTCAGACGGGATTGGCAATCAGCCCCAGCATTTT	CASSSDGIGNQPQHF
TRBD2	TRBV5-1	TRBJ2-1	-	TGCGCCAGCAGACCTAGCGGGGACTACAATGAGCAGTTCTTC	CASRPSGDYNEQFF
TRBD1	TRBV6-6	TRBJ1-5	-	TGTGCCAGCAGAGAGGACAGGGGAAATCAGCCCCAGCATTTT	CASREDRGNQPQHF
-	TRBV5-5	TRBJ1-1	few	TGTGCCAGCAGCTTGGCGGCGAGTACTGAAGCTTTCTTT	CASSLAASTEAFF
TRBD2	TRBV10-3	TRBJ2-1	few	TGTGCCATCAGCGAGCCTACTAGCGGGAGCGATGAGCAGTTCTTC	CAISEPTSGSDEQFF
-	TRBV2	TRBJ2-3	-	TGTGCCAGCCGTCGGGAGACCGCAGATACGCAGTATTTT	CASRRETADTQYF
TRBD2	TRBV29-1	TRBJ2-7	few	TGCAGCGTTAGAAGGGGACTAGCGGGAGTCGAGCAGTACTTC	CSVRRGLAGVEQYF
-	TRBV6-5	TRBJ1-1	-	TGTGCCAGCAGTCTCGCACGGCGGAGTGGCACTGAAGCTTTCTTT	CASSLARRSGTEAFF
TRBD2	TRBV25-1	TRBJ2-5	-	TGTGCCAGCAGCGTTGGACTAGTCGGGGAGACCCAGTACTTC	CASSVGLVGETQYF
TRBD2	TRBV14	TRBJ2-1	-	TGTGCCAGCAGCCGTCGGGGGGCCTACAATGAGCAGTTCTTC	CASSRRGAYNEQFF
-	TRBV20-1	TRBJ2-7	-	TGCAGTGCCACCCTACAGGGATCCCTCTACGAGCAGTACTTC	CSATLQGSLYEQYF